Below, 16 T cell receptor beta chains from the same sample are listed, as sequenced in a study of CD8+ T cells in alopecia areata. Treatment specified: oral pan-JAK inhibitor, 5-10 mg twice daily. RNA extraction was followed by reverse transcription into cDNA, which acted as the sequencing template. Measured with immunoSEQ multiplex PCR; TCRdb has only the in-frame clones, and not every one. The table lists 200,000 to 250,000 clones, 55% to 70% of them singletons. This specimen was CD4+ T cells sorted from blood, taken at week 4, from a patient treated with tofacitinib. Every receptor here comes from a human donor with alopecia areata.

V is TRBV5-6 and J is TRBJ2-2, with 9 bases lining up with TRBD2. The CDR3 covers 13 residues. J gave up 6 bases and V 3 bases, and 0 bases lay outside the gene matches. CDR1 is SGHDT and CDR2 is YYEEEE in the germline V gene. CDR3 DNA sequence: TGTGCCAGCAGCTGGACTAGCGCCGGGGAGCTGTTTTTT. It specifies CASSWTSAGELFF.

J is TRBJ1-1 and V is TRBV5-4, with D unclear. Looked up from germline, CDR1 is SGHNT and CDR2 is YYREEE (reference sequence). V lost 4 bases and J 1 base, leaving 11 bases between the germline ends. The CDR3 contains 14 residues. CDR3 residues: CASSHLVQNTEAFF. The CDR3 DNA sequence: TGTGCCAGCAGCCATCTGGTACAGAACACTGAAGCTTTCTTT.

The chain has TRBV5-6 and TRBJ2-7; D call uncertain. V was cut by 4 bases and J by 9 bases, with 17 bases left in between. This CDR3 comprises 13 residues. The germline gives CDR1 SGHDT, CDR2 YYEEEE. The CDR3: CASSPPGFQGQYF. The CDR3 region has the DNA TGTGCCAGCAGCCCCCCCGGGTTCCAAGGGCAGTACTTC. The full variable domain, with the rest looked up from reference TRBV5-6 and TRBJ2-7, is DAGVTQSPTHLIKTRGQQVTLRCSPKSGHDTVSWYQQALGQGPQFIFQYYEEEERQRGNFPDRFSGHQFPNYSSELNVNALLLGDSALYLCASSPPGFQGQYFGPGTRLTVT.

This rearrangement joins TRBV7-8 to TRBJ1-1, with D uncertain. Germline V lookup: CDR1 SGHVS, CDR2 FQNEAQ. This CDR3 region has 11 residues. V lost 6 bases and J 8 bases, leaving 10 bases between the germline ends. In DNA, the CDR3 is TGTGCCAGCAGTCGCGAGGCCGAAGCTTTCTTT. It encodes CASSREAEAFF.

The chain recombines TRBV30 with TRBJ1-3, with TRBD1 matching over 7 bases. The trim removed 2 bases at V and 4 bases at J, leaving 5 bases unmatched. Germline V gene lookup returns CDR1 GTSNPN and CDR2 SVGIG (reference sequence). CDR3 length: 14 residues. CDR3 in DNA: TGTGCCTGGAGTTCCGGGACAGCGGGAAACACCATATATTTT. Translation gives CAWSSGTAGNTIYF.

The rearrangement uses TRBV7-8 and TRBJ2-2, with 12 bases lining up with TRBD1. V lost 5 bases to trimming and J lost 7 bases; unmatched junction nucleotides: 8. The V gene's germline CDR1 is SGHVS and CDR2 FQNEAQ. The CDR3 has 16 amino acids. The CDR3 region has the DNA TGTGCCAGCAGCACCCGGGACAGGGGGCTTAGCGGGGAGCTGTTTTTT. This gives the protein CASSTRDRGLSGELFF. The full variable domain, in which reference TRBV7-8 and TRBJ2-2 provide the parts outside the CDR3, is GAGVSQSPRYKVAKRGQDVALRCDPISGHVSLFWYQQALGQGPEFLTYFQNEAQLDKSGLPSDRFFAERPEGSVSTLKIQRTQQEDSAVYLCASSTRDRGLSGELFFGEGSRLTVL.

The V call is TRBV30, the J call TRBJ2-1; 11 bases align to TRBD2. Trimming took 2 bases from V and 8 from J; bases not matched to a gene: 5. The germline CDR1 and CDR2 sequences are GTSNPN and SVGIG (reference sequence). CDR3 length equals 14 residues. The CDR3 nucleotides read TGTGCCTGGAGTTTAGCGGGGGGGCCCCATGAGCAGTTCTTC. Residues: CAWSLAGGPHEQFF.

The chain joins TRBV5-6 to TRBJ2-7, with D maybe TRBD2 (5 bases). Germline loops: CDR1 SGHDT, CDR2 YYEEEE. CDR3 length: 13 residues. Between the trimmed V and J ends, which lost 5 bases and 5 bases, there was a span of 14 bases. The CDR3 bases are TGTGCCAGCAGATCAGGAGGCGGCAACGAGCAGTACTTC. This encodes CASRSGGGNEQYF.

This clone was seen a handful of times. This chain links TRBV27 with TRBJ2-2, with 8 bases lining up with TRBD2. This CDR3 comprises 17 residues. With 5 bases clipped from V and 0 bases from J, the junction kept 8 bases outside the gene matches. Germline CDR1 and CDR2: MNHEY and SMNVEV (reference sequence). CDR3 loop: CASSIWRRGANTGELFF. The CDR3 nucleotides read TGTGCCAGCAGTATATGGAGGCGGGGGGCGAACACCGGGGAGCTGTTTTTT.

The V and J genes are TRBV5-6 and TRBJ2-7, with TRBD1 matching 11 bases. Germline loops: CDR1 SGHDT, CDR2 YYEEEE. The CDR3 spans 15 residues. V lost 0 bases, J lost 3 bases, and 2 bases stayed unmatched. The CDR3 protein is CASSLGGTGGYEQYF. CDR3 nucleotide sequence: TGTGCCAGCAGCTTGGGCGGGACAGGGGGCTACGAGCAGTACTTC.

The gene calls are TRBV27 and TRBJ1-2, with unresolved D. V lost 3 bases to trimming and J lost 8 bases, with 10 bases between them. CDR1 and CDR2 from the germline V gene are MNHEY and SMNVEV (reference sequence). This CDR3 has 12 amino acids. The CDR3 here is CASSFKGSGYTF. The CDR3 DNA reads TGTGCCAGCAGTTTTAAGGGAAGCGGCTACACCTTC.

V gene TRBV7-9 combines with J gene TRBJ1-2, with TRBD1 identical over 8 bases. Trimming removed 5 bases from V and 4 bases from J; junction bases left unmatched: 9. Germline CDR1 and CDR2: SEHNR and FQNEAQ (reference sequence). The CDR3 runs to 15 residues. The CDR3 region is CASSTWDRSAYGYTF. CDR3 nucleotide sequence: TGTGCCAGCAGCACCTGGGACAGGAGCGCCTATGGCTACACCTTC.

The chain carries TRBV5-1 and TRBJ1-1; perhaps TRBD1 as D (6 bases). The CDR3 contains 15 residues. V was clipped by 0 bases and J by 5 bases, with 14 bases between them. Germline assignment: CDR1 SGHRS and CDR2 YFSETQ. The chain's CDR3 is CASSLEGGAETEAFF. CDR3 coding DNA: TGCGCCAGCAGCTTGGAAGGGGGGGCAGAAACTGAAGCTTTCTTT.

The chain recombines TRBV29-1 with TRBJ1-4; 8 positions agree with TRBD1. Germline V gene lookup returns CDR1 SQVTM and CDR2 ANQGSEA. The CDR3 contains 13 residues. V lost 8 bases and J lost 4; bases outside the gene matches: 6. The CDR3 region is CSTQGAVNEKLFF. CDR3 in DNA: TGCAGCACTCAGGGGGCAGTTAATGAAAAACTGTTTTTT.

The CDR3 sequence: CASRTGGNYGYTF. In nucleotides, the CDR3 is TGTGCCAGCAGGACAGGGGGCAACTATGGCTACACCTTC. The rearrangement joins TRBV11-2 to TRBJ1-2, with 10 positions matching TRBD1. The trim removed 6 bases at V and 2 bases at J, leaving 0 bases unmatched. Germline V gene lookup returns CDR1 SGHAT and CDR2 FQNNGV. CDR3 length: 13 residues. Supplemented by reference TRBV11-2 and TRBJ1-2, the full variable domain reads EAGVAQSPRYKIIEKRQSVAFWCNPISGHATLYWYQQILGQGPKLLIQFQNNGVVDDSQLPKDRFSAERLKGVDSTLKIQPAKLEDSAVYLCASRTGGNYGYTFGSGTRLTVV.

The J gene is TRBJ1-5, the V gene TRBV30; D is ambiguous. The CDR3 sequence is 12 residues long. V lost 6 bases to trimming and J lost 9 bases, with 15 bases between them. In germline, CDR1 is GTSNPN, CDR2 SVGIG (reference sequence). The CDR3 is CACPGSLTPQHF. The CDR3 DNA reads as TGTGCCTGCCCCGGGTCCCTGACGCCCCAGCATTTT.